This T cell receptor (beta chain) originates from a study of identical twins. The study, taken as a whole, reports: Memory repertoires lacked the insertion deficit that abundant cord blood beta clonotypes showed. Twins showed weaker excess sharing in their beta out-of-frame sequences.

V gave up 3 bases and J gave up 4 bases, with 16 bases separating them. This CDR3 has 16 residues. From germline, CDR1 is MDHEN and CDR2 SYDVKM. A universal primer site was added by template switching, and unique molecular identifiers were carried by the cDNA. TCRdb fed the 5' RACE reads into MiXCR, producing one record per CDR3 protein. The table records about 530,000 distinct CDR3 sequences, approximately 20% of them present only once. The sample holds a few counts of this clonotype. Its cognate antigen is unknown. These data were also reused for a study on yellow fever vaccine responses in identical twins. From that study: Twins reportedly appeared to share part of their vaccine T cell response while keeping part individual.

This clonotype was obtained from a woman between 18 and 30 years old in good health. The source material was CD4+ T cells sorted from blood. This chain links TRBV28 with TRBJ1-5; TRBD1 might be the D (5 bases). The CDR3: CASSFGRRGGNQPQHF. As DNA, the CDR3 is TGTGCCAGCAGTTTTGGCAGGCGGGGGGGAAATCAGCCCCAGCATTTT.